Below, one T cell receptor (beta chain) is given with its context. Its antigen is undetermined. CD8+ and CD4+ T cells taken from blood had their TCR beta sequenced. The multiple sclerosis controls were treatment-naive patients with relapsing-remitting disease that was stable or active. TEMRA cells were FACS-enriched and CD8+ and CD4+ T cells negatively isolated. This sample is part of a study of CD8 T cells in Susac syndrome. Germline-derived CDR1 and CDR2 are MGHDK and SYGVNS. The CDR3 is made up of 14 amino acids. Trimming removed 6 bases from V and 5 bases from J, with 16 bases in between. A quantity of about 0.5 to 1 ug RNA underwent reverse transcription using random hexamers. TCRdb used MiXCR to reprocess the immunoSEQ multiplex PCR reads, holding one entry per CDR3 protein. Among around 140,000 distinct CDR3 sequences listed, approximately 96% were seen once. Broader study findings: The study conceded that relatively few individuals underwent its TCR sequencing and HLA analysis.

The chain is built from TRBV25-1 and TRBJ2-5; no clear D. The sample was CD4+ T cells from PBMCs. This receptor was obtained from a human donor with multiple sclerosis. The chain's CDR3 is CASRMMTLPETQYF. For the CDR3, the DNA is TGTGCCAGCAGGATGATGACCCTGCCCGAGACCCAGTACTTC.